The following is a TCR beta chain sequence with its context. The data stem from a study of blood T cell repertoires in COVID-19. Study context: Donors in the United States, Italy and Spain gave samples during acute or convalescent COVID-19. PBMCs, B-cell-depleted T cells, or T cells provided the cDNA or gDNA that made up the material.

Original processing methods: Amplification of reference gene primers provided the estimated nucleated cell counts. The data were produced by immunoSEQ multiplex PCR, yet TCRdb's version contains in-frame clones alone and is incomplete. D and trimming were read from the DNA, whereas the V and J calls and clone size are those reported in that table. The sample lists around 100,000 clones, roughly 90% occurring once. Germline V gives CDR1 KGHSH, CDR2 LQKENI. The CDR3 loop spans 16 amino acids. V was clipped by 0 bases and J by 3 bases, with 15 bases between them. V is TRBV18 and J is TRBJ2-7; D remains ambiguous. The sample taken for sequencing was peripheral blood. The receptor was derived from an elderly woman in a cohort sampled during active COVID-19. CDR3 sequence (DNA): TGTGCCAGCTCACCACCCAACAGTGGGTCCCACTACGAGCAGTACTTC. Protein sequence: CASSPPNSGSHYEQYF. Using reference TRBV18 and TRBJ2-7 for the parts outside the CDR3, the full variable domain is NAGVMQNPRHLVRRRGQEARLRCSPMKGHSHVYWYRQLPEEGLKFMVYLQKENIIDESGMPKERFSAEFPKEGPSILRIQQVVRGDSAAYFCASSPPNSGSHYEQYFGPGTRLTVT.